Shown below are 20 T cell receptor beta chains from a single sample sequenced in a study of T cell responses to AZD1222 COVID-19 vaccine. The repertoire was sequenced with immunoSEQ multiplex PCR; TCRdb's copy has only in-frame clones and lacks some. The table lists over 100,000 clones, about nine tenths of them singletons. Specimen: peripheral blood, collected on day 0 of AZD1222 vaccination. All receptors derive from an adult in good health.

The rearrangement uses TRBV7-6 and TRBJ1-2; D is possibly TRBD1 (5 bases). Trimming removed 5 bases from V and 7 bases from J, with 14 bases in between. This CDR3 spans 13 amino acids. Germline V gene data show CDR1 as SGHVS and CDR2 as FNYEAQ. CDR3 sequence reads: CASSPRVLSGYTF. The CDR3 DNA follows: TGTGCCAGCAGCCCCAGGGTGTTGAGTGGCTACACCTTC. Variable domain in full (rest from reference TRBV7-6 and TRBJ1-2): GAGVSQSPRYKVTKRGQDVALRCDPISGHVSLYWYRQALGQGPEFLTYFNYEAQQDKSGLPNDRFSAERPEGSISTLTIQRTEQRDSAMYRCASSPRVLSGYTFGSGTRLTVV.

The chain recombines TRBV7-2 with TRBJ2-3; D not resolved. Germline CDR1 is SGHTA and CDR2 is FQGNSA. V lost 5 bases and J lost 1, with 10 bases in between. There are 14 residues in the CDR3. The CDR3 DNA sequence: TGTGCCAGCAGCGCCTTGATGGGCACAGATACGCAGTATTTT. This sequence encodes CASSALMGTDTQYF. The whole variable domain, remainder taken from reference TRBV7-2 and TRBJ2-3, is GAGVSQSPSNKVTEKGKDVELRCDPISGHTALYWYRQSLGQGLEFLIYFQGNSAPDKSGLPSDRFSAERTGGSVSTLTIQRTQQEDSAVYLCASSALMGTDTQYFGPGTRLTVL.

The rearrangement uses TRBV10-3 and TRBJ2-1, with D hard to call. The CDR3 runs to 12 residues. V gave up 6 bases and J gave up 10 bases, with 13 bases separating them. Germline-derived CDR1 and CDR2 are ENHRY and SYGVKD. The CDR3 sequence: CAISDIKKEQFF. CDR3 sequence (DNA): TGTGCCATCAGCGACATAAAGAAGGAGCAGTTCTTC.

This clone appeared once. The chain employs TRBV5-1 and TRBJ2-7, with TRBD1 identical over 12 bases. J lost 3 bases, V lost 7 bases, and 8 bases had no gene match. This CDR3 comprises 15 residues. In germline, CDR1 is SGHRS, CDR2 YFSETQ. The CDR3 nucleotides read TGCGCCAGCTGCGCCGGGACAGGGGGCGACTACGAGCAGTACTTC. This gives the protein CASCAGTGGDYEQYF.

The rearrangement links TRBV13 to TRBJ1-1; 11 positions match TRBD1. V lost 4 bases, J lost 3 bases, and 4 bases stayed unmatched. The CDR3 consists of 15 residues. The germline CDR1 and CDR2 sequences are PRHDT and FYEKMQ (reference sequence). This CDR3 is CASSWTGGKDTEAFF. For the CDR3, the DNA is TGTGCCAGCAGCTGGACAGGGGGCAAGGACACTGAAGCTTTCTTT.

This clone occurred once. The chain carries TRBV5-5 and TRBJ1-1; D is undetermined. Trimming shortened V by 3 bases and J by 5 bases, and 5 bases separated the two germline ends. This CDR3 is 11 amino acids long. Germline V lookup: CDR1 SGHKS, CDR2 YYEKEE (reference sequence). CDR3 sequence (DNA): TGTGCCAGCAGCTCTTCAACTGAAGCTTTCTTT. It codes for CASSSSTEAFF.

J is TRBJ2-2 and V is TRBV10-3; TRBD1 might be the D (5 bases). V was cut by 8 bases and J by 1 base, with 5 bases left in between. The CDR3 is 12 residues long. Germline-derived CDR1 and CDR2 are ENHRY and SYGVKD. The CDR3 loop is CAIGQNTGELFF. In DNA, the CDR3 is TGTGCCATCGGACAGAACACCGGGGAGCTGTTTTTT.

This clone was seen only once. This chain connects TRBV19 to TRBJ2-5, with TRBD1 matching 9 bases. The germline gives CDR1 LNHDA, CDR2 SQIVND (reference sequence). V lost 6 bases and J lost 1; bases outside the gene matches: 3. CDR3 length: 14 amino acids. The CDR3, as DNA: TGTGCCAGTAGAAAGGACAGGGGCCAAGAGACCCAGTACTTC. As protein: CASRKDRGQETQYF. Full variable domain (missing parts from reference TRBV19 and TRBJ2-5): DGGITQSPKYLFRKEGQNVTLSCEQNLNHDAMYWYRQDPGQGLRLIYYSQIVNDFQKGDIAEGYSVSREKKESFPLTVTSAQKNPTAFYLCASRKDRGQETQYFGPGTRLLVL.

The chain has TRBV11-1 and TRBJ2-7; D is unclear. V lost 3 bases and J lost 7, with 10 bases in between. The germline gives CDR1 SGHAT, CDR2 FQDESV (reference sequence). The length of the CDR3 is 12 residues. The CDR3 reads CASSLSVKEQYF. The CDR3 DNA is TGTGCCAGCAGCTTGTCCGTTAAGGAGCAGTACTTC.

This clone appeared once. The chain combines TRBV28 with TRBJ1-1; the D is unclear. CDR3 size: 13 residues. CDR1 and CDR2 from the germline V gene are MDHEN and SYDVKM. Trimming took off 2 bases at V and 6 bases at J, with 10 bases between the two ends. CDR3 amino acids: CASSLDRSAEAFF. The CDR3 region has the DNA TGTGCCAGCAGTTTAGATAGGAGCGCTGAAGCTTTCTTT.

CDR3 sequence reads: CASSRQYEQYF. The CDR3 DNA reads as TGTGCCAGCAGCCGACAGTACGAGCAGTACTTC. The chain combines TRBV3-1 (or the pseudogene TRBV3-2) with TRBJ2-7; the D gene is possibly TRBD1 (5 bases). Germline lookup yields CDR1 LGHDT and CDR2 YNNKEL (reference sequence). V was cut by 4 bases and J by 4 bases, with 5 bases left in between. The CDR3 is made up of 11 amino acids.

This clone showed up just once. The gene calls are TRBV11-3 and TRBJ2-1, with D perhaps matching TRBD1 (6 bases). The V gene's germline CDR1 is SGHNT and CDR2 YENEEA. The CDR3 totals 14 residues. V was shortened by 1 base and J by 8 bases, with 12 bases between the two germline ends. The CDR3 here is CASSLGTGMDEQFF. CDR3 coding DNA: TGTGCCAGCAGCTTAGGAACAGGGATGGATGAGCAGTTCTTC.

The J gene is TRBJ1-4, the V gene TRBV7-9; 9 bases align to TRBD1. Trimming took 5 bases from V and 1 from J; bases not matched to a gene: 8. The CDR3 consists of 17 residues. Germline V gene data show CDR1 as SEHNR and CDR2 as FQNEAQ (reference sequence). The CDR3 region is CASSQTGTGRTNEKLFF. The CDR3 region has the DNA TGTGCCAGCAGCCAAACCGGGACAGGGCGAACTAATGAAAAACTGTTTTTT.

For this clone: Within the sample, other DNA sequences also encode this same CDR3. The gene calls are TRBV7-8 and TRBJ2-7, with D unclear. V lost 1 base, J lost 5 bases, and 3 bases lay in between. CDR3 length equals 11 residues. Germline V gene lookup returns CDR1 SGHVS and CDR2 FQNEAQ. CDR3: CASSLVDEQYF. The CDR3 nucleotides are TGTGCCAGCAGCTTAGTTGACGAGCAGTACTTC. Combining the CDR3 with reference TRBV7-8 and TRBJ2-7 gives the whole variable domain GAGVSQSPRYKVAKRGQDVALRCDPISGHVSLFWYQQALGQGPEFLTYFQNEAQLDKSGLPSDRFFAERPEGSVSTLKIQRTQQEDSAVYLCASSLVDEQYFGPGTRLTVT.

The chain employs TRBV7-9 and TRBJ1-1, with 9 bases matching TRBD1. V lost 3 bases and J lost 6; bases outside the gene matches: 8. The CDR3 has 15 amino acids. CDR1 and CDR2 (germline): SEHNR, FQNEAQ (reference sequence). DNA for the CDR3: TGTGCCAGCAGCTTCCCGGGACAGGGTTTCTCTGAAGCTTTCTTT. Its protein product is CASSFPGQGFSEAFF.

In regard to this clone: Different DNA sequences within this sample yield the same CDR3. V and J are TRBV2 and TRBJ1-2; unclear D gene. Germline V CDR1 and CDR2: SNHLY, FYNNEI. V gave up 3 bases and J gave up 2 bases, with 7 bases separating them. The CDR3 has 13 amino acids. CDR3 coding DNA: TGTGCCAGCAGTGAGGGAGTGAACTATGGCTACACCTTC. This sequence encodes CASSEGVNYGYTF. The full variable domain, rest sourced from reference TRBV2 and TRBJ1-2, is EPEVTQTPSHQVTQMGQEVILRCVPISNHLYFYWYRQILGQKVEFLVSFYNNEISEKSEIFDDQFSVERPDGSNFTLKIRSTKLEDSAMYFCASSEGVNYGYTFGSGTRLTVV.

This clone has a single count. The genes are TRBV5-1 and TRBJ2-7; 12 positions match TRBD1. CDR1 and CDR2 (germline): SGHRS, YFSETQ. J was trimmed by 7 bases and V by 4 bases; bases with no gene match: 6. The CDR3 covers 14 residues. This chain's CDR3 is CASSRDRGQWEQYF. Written as DNA, the CDR3 is TGCGCCAGCAGCAGGGACAGGGGGCAGTGGGAGCAGTACTTC.

V usage is TRBV7-8 and J usage is TRBJ1-6; a possible D gene is TRBD1 (5 bases). CDR1 is SGHVS and CDR2 is FQNEAQ in the germline V gene. This CDR3 is built from 14 residues. Deletions cut 5 bases from V and 9 bases from J, with 14 bases between. The CDR3 protein is CASSAGQIASPLHF. CDR3 bases: TGTGCCAGCAGCGCCGGACAAATTGCTTCACCCCTCCACTTT.

The V gene is TRBV7-2, the J gene TRBJ2-7; TRBD1 aligns across 7 bases. Germline CDR1 and CDR2: SGHTA and FQGNSA. The CDR3 totals 13 residues. The J segment lost 6 bases and the V segment lost 5 bases, leaving 7 bases of the junction unmatched. The CDR3 spells CASSVTQGSEQYF. CDR3 nucleotide sequence: TGTGCCAGCAGCGTCACACAGGGGTCCGAGCAGTACTTC. The entire variable domain, with the rest obtained from reference TRBV7-2 and TRBJ2-7, is as follows: GAGVSQSPSNKVTEKGKDVELRCDPISGHTALYWYRQSLGQGLEFLIYFQGNSAPDKSGLPSDRFSAERTGGSVSTLTIQRTQQEDSAVYLCASSVTQGSEQYFGPGTRLTVT.

The chain carries TRBV7-9 and TRBJ1-1; D possibly corresponds to TRBD1 (5 bases). Trimming stripped 10 bases from V and 1 base from J, with 13 bases between. This CDR3 comprises 13 residues. Looked up from germline, CDR1 is SEHNR and CDR2 is FQNEAQ (reference sequence). The CDR3 DNA is TGTGCCATCACCCGGGGGGAGAACACTGAAGCTTTCTTT. Translated: CAITRGENTEAFF.